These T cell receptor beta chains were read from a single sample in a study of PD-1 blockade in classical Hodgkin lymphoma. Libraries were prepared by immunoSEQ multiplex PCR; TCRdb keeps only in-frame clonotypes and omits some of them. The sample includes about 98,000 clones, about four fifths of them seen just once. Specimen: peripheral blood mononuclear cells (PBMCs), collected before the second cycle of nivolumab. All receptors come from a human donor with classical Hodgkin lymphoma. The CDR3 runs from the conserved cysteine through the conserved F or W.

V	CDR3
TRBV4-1	CASSQSKSRDYGYTF
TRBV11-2	CASSTSGTGTYEQYF
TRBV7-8	CASSIDRGIYNEQFF
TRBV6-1	CATSRTERYEQYF
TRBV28	CASPPTGFSNQPQHF
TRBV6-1	CASSGRVGQGPKNIQYF
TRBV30	CAWSVGGSSYEQYF
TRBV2	CASRYSNQPQHF
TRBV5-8	CASSQGQSYQPQHF
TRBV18	CASSPMRELYNEQFF
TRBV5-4	CASSFAGNANYGYTF
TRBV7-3	CASSLRGQKETQYF
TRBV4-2	CASSRGGGAGEQYF
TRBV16	CASSPDRLGTEAFF
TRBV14	CASSPLAGGPDYEQYF
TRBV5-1	CASSLALAGGAKNIQYF
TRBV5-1	CASSLAGSGRAVEQFF
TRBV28	CASSLGRNTQYF
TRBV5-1	CASSATGSDTQYF
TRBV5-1	CASSLEGFGTEAFF
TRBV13	CASSLEGGSGANVLTF
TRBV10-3	CAIMSRPGLGTEAFF
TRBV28	CASSWRFRQGGGYTF